The text below deals with one T cell receptor beta chain. These data come from a study of blood T cell repertoires in COVID-19. Turning to the study itself: Whether acute or convalescent, the COVID-19 samples came from the United States, Italy and Spain. The analysed material was cDNA or gDNA that came from T cells, B-cell-depleted T cells, or PBMCs.

In the original workflow: Reference gene primer amplification gave nucleated cell count estimates. Measured with immunoSEQ multiplex PCR; TCRdb has only the in-frame clones, and not every one. V, J and clone size are taken as reported in that table, and D and trimming were inferred from the DNA itself. Of about 110,000 clones listed, approximately 81% are singletons. The CDR3 covers 15 residues. V dropped 2 bases and J dropped 5; count of bases not matched to a gene: 5. Germline CDR1 is SGHTA and CDR2 is FQGNSA. The J gene is TRBJ2-2, the V gene TRBV7-2; 7 nucleotides agree with TRBD2. This TCR derives from a human donor in a cohort sampled during active COVID-19. The specimen was peripheral blood. In nucleotides, the CDR3 is TGTGCCAGCAGCTTAATGGGAGGGAGTACCGGGGAGCTGTTTTTT. Translated: CASSLMGGSTGELFF.